The clone carrying this TCR beta chain is a singleton in its sample. The sample belongs to a study of shared T cell receptors in the human thymus. Libraries were prepared by immunoSEQ multiplex PCR; TCRdb keeps only in-frame clonotypes and omits some of them. The table shows about 710,000 clones, with more than 75% occurring only once. CDR3 length: 16 amino acids. Trimming took off 3 bases at V and 2 bases at J, with 15 bases between the two ends. The V gene's germline CDR1 is KGHSH and CDR2 LQKENI. These sequences were also reported in another study, on human thymus T cells. That study reports: Donors were healthy Finnish infants having corrective surgery for congenital heart defects. Corrective cardiac operations yielded the resected thymus tissue. Thymic and blood repertoires seemed to show skewed V and J gene use.

The chain recombines TRBV18 with TRBJ2-3; D is ambiguous. The TCR was taken from a boy less than two years old with a congenital heart defect. What was sequenced was thymocytes. CDR3 sequence reads: CASSPQLDRSTDTQYF. CDR3 nucleotides: TGTGCCAGCTCACCTCAGCTAGATAGGTCCACAGATACGCAGTATTTT.